This T cell receptor (beta chain) was captured by sequencing in a study of T cells after yellow fever vaccination. Template switching by 5'RACE produced TCR cDNA, adding a universal primer site and UMIs. TCRdb redid the calling of the 5' RACE reads with MiXCR, one entry per CDR3 protein. The top ten clones hold around 45% of a sample with about 73,000 distinct CDR3 sequences, 7.5% to 9% of them seen once. V was cut by 5 bases and J by 5 bases, with 16 bases left in between. Germline assignment: CDR1 SEHNR and CDR2 FQNEAQ (reference sequence). This CDR3 is 14 amino acids long. Concerning this clonotype: As yet, its antigen is unknown.

Study-level findings and limits: A minor fraction of clonotypes spanned both CD4 and CD8 compartments.

The chain has TRBV7-9 and TRBJ2-7; D might be TRBD1 or TRBD2, each matching 5 bases. This specimen consisted of CD8+ T cells sorted from PBMCs, obtained on the day of the yellow fever booster vaccination. This TCR derives from a man under 40 who received the YFV17D yellow fever vaccine. The CDR3 loop reads CASSGTPGAHEQYF. DNA for the CDR3: TGTGCCAGCAGCGGCACGCCCGGGGCACACGAGCAGTACTTC.